This T cell receptor (beta chain) is from a study of Graves' ophthalmopathy and Graves' hyperthyroidism. Overall study findings and caveats: Most thyroid clonotypes with frequency above 0.001 were detected in blood too. The model's ophthalmopathy progression predictions had roughly 71% sensitivity and 72.22% specificity. Ophthalmopathy and stable hyperthyroidism were discriminated by a 13-signature model, with about 90% sensitivity and approximately 77% specificity.

The CDR3 has 15 residues. Trimming removed 1 base from V and 7 bases from J, with 14 bases in between. The germline gives CDR1 SGHVS, CDR2 FNYEAQ. In this sample, this clonotype turned up many times. Its specificity is unknown. The PBMCs were taken from 10 ml of fresh peripheral blood. CDR3 regions of TCR beta were amplified from RNA transcripts. First-round RT-PCR relied on HTBI primers, and a second-round multiplex PCR came next. In TCRdb, the multiplex PCR reads were re-called with MiXCR into one record per CDR3 protein. The data hold about 740,000 distinct CDR3 sequences, with 40% observed a single time.

Sequenced input: peripheral blood. The chain uses TRBV7-6 and TRBJ1-5; perhaps TRBD1 as D (5 bases). The receptor's source is an adult man with Graves' ophthalmopathy. CDR3 in DNA: TGTGCCAGCAGCTTAGGATGGGGCAGCGGGCAGCCCCAGCATTTT. Translation: CASSLGWGSGQPQHF.